This T cell receptor beta chain originates from a study of cytomegalovirus exposure and HLA in healthy donors. The donors were members of the validation cohort comprising over 100 subjects, separate from the roughly 730-subject first cohort. CDR1 SNHLY and CDR2 FYNNEI come from the germline V gene. This CDR3 comprises 12 residues. Trimming shortened V by 7 bases and J by 4 bases, and 10 bases separated the two germline ends. Whole-study results and caveats: The classifier reportedly diagnosed cytomegalovirus status with high specificity and sensitivity. A few CMV-associated chains were confirmed in vitro to be specific for CMV antigens.

Comment on this clone: Its target is unknown.

Sequencing was performed with immunoSEQ multiplex PCR; in TCRdb, only in-frame clones are kept and a portion is missing. Among some 84,000 clones listed, just over 90% were seen once. The sample taken for sequencing was PBMCs. The chain joins TRBV2 to TRBJ1-2; D not resolved. The TCR sequence derives from a man aged 30 to 45 in good health and CMV-seronegative. CDR3 amino acids: CASNRLAYGYTF. The DNA for the CDR3 is TGTGCCAGCAACCGTCTAGCCTATGGCTACACCTTC.